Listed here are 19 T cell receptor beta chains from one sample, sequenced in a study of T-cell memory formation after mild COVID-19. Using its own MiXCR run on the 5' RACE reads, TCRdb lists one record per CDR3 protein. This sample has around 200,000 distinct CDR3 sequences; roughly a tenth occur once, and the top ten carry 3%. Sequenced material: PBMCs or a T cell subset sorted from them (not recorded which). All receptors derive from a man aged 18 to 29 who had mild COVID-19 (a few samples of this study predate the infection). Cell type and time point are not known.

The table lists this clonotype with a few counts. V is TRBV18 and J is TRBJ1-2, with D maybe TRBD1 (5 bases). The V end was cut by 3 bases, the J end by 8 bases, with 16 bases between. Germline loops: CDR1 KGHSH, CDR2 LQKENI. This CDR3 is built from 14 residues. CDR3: CASSPQGDPSGYTF. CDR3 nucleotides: TGTGCCAGCTCACCTCAGGGAGACCCATCCGGCTACACCTTC.

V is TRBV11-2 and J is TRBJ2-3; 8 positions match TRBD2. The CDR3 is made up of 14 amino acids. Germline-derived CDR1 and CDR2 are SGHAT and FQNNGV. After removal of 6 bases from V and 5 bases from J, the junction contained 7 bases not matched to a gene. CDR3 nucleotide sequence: TGTGCCAGCAGACCCGGGACTAGTGGAGATACGCAGTATTTT. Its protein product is CASRPGTSGDTQYF. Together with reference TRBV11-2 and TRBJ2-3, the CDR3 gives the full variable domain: EAGVAQSPRYKIIEKRQSVAFWCNPISGHATLYWYQQILGQGPKLLIQFQNNGVVDDSQLPKDRFSAERLKGVDSTLKIQPAKLEDSAVYLCASRPGTSGDTQYFGPGTRLTVL.

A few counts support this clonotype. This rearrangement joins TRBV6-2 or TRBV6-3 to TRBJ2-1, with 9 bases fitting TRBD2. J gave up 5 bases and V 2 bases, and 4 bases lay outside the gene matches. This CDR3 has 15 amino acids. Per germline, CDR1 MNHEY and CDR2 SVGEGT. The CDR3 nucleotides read TGTGCCAGCAGTTACCGGGGACTAGCCGACAATGAGCAGTTCTTC. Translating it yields CASSYRGLADNEQFF.

CDR3 nucleotide sequence: TGTGCCAGCAGCTTCCTTTCTAATGAAAAACTGTTTTTT. As protein: CASSFLSNEKLFF. This chain links TRBV7-9 with TRBJ1-4; D unclear. Germline V gene data show CDR1 as SEHNR and CDR2 as FQNEAQ (reference sequence). Trimming left V 3 bases short and J 3 bases short, with 5 bases between. The CDR3 is 13 residues long.

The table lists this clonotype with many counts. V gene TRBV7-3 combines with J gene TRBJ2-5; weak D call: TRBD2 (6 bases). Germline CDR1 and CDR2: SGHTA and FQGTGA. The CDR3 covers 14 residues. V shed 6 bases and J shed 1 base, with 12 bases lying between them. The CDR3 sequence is CASSPTGLQETQYF. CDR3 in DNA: TGTGCCAGCAGTCCCACGGGACTCCAAGAGACCCAGTACTTC.

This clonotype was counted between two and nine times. CDR3 amino acids: CASSPLGTDLPGELFF. The CDR3 DNA reads TGTGCCAGCTCACCGCTCGGGACGGACCTCCCCGGGGAGCTGTTTTTT. The V and J genes are TRBV18 and TRBJ2-2; D is possibly TRBD1 or TRBD2 (5 bases each). The CDR3 has 16 residues. Germline CDR1 KGHSH, CDR2 LQKENI. The V gene lost 3 bases and the J gene lost 6 bases, with 17 bases spanning the gap.

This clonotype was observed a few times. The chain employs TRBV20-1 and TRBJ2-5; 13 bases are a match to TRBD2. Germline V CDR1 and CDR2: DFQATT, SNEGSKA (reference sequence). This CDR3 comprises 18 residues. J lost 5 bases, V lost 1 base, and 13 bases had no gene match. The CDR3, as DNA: TGCAGTGCTAGAGGGACTAGCGGGGGATCATGGAGGTGGGAGACCCAGTACTTC. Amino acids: CSARGTSGGSWRWETQYF.

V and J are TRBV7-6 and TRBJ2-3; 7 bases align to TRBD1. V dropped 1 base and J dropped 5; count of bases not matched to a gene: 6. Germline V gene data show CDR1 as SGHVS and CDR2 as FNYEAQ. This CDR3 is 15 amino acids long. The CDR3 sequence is CASSLVTGLKDTQYF. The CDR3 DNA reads TGTGCCAGCAGCTTAGTGACAGGGCTTAAAGATACGCAGTATTTT. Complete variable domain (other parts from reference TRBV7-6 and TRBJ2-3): GAGVSQSPRYKVTKRGQDVALRCDPISGHVSLYWYRQALGQGPEFLTYFNYEAQQDKSGLPNDRFSAERPEGSISTLTIQRTEQRDSAMYRCASSLVTGLKDTQYFGPGTRLTVL.

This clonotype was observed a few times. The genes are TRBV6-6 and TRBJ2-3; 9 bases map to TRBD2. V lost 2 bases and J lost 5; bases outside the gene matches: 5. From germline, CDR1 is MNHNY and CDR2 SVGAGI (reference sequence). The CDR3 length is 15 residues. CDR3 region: CASSYGGGAVDTQYF. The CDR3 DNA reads TGTGCCAGCAGTTACGGCGGGGGGGCCGTAGATACGCAGTATTTT.

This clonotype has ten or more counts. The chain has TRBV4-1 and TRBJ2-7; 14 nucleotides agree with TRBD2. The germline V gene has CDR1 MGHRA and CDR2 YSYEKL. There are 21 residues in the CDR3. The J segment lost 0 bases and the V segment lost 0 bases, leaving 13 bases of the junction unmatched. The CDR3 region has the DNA TGCGCCAGCAGCCAAGACGGATTCCGGACTAGCGGGGGGTTCAGCTCCTACGAGCAGTACTTC. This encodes CASSQDGFRTSGGFSSYEQYF.

CDR3 amino acids: CASSLRGPSEQYV. CDR3 DNA sequence: TGTGCCAGCAGCTTGAGGGGGCCGAGTGAGCAGTACGTC. The V and J genes are TRBV7-2 and TRBJ2-7; 7 bases line up with TRBD1. The ends lost 3 bases at V and 7 bases at J; junction bases unmatched: 6. CDR1 and CDR2 from the germline V gene are SGHTA and FQGNSA. The CDR3 is 13 amino acids.

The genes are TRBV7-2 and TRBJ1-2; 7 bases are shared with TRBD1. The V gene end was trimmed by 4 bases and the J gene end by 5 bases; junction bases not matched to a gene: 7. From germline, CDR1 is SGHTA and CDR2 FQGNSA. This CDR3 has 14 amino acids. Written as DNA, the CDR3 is TGTGCCAGCAGCTCGGACAGGACGGGGTATGGCTACACCTTC. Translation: CASSSDRTGYGYTF.

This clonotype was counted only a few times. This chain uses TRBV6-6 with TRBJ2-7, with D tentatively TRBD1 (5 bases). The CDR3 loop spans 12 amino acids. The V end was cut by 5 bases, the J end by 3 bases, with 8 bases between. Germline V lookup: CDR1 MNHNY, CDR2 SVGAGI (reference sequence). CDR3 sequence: CASSATVYEQYV. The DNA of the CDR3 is TGTGCCAGCAGTGCGACAGTCTACGAGCAGTACGTC.

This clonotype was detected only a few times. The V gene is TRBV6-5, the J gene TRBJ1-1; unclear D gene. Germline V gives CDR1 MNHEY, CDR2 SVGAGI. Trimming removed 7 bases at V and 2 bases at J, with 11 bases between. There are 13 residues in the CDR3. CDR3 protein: CASNSNGNTEAFF. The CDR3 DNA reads TGTGCCAGCAATAGTAACGGAAACACTGAAGCTTTCTTT.

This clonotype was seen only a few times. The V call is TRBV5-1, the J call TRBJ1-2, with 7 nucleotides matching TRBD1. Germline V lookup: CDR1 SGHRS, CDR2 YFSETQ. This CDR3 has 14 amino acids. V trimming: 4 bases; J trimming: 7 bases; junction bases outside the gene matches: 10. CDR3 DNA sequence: TGCGCCAGCAGCCCCTCCGGGACAGAGGCTGGCTACACCTTC. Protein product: CASSPSGTEAGYTF. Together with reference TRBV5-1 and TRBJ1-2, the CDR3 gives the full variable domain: KAGVTQTPRYLIKTRGQQVTLSCSPISGHRSVSWYQQTPGQGLQFLFEYFSETQRNKGNFPGRFSGRQFSNSRSEMNVSTLELGDSALYLCASSPSGTEAGYTFGSGTRLTVV.

CDR3 loop: CASSLIGDRAYEQYF. DNA of the CDR3: TGTGCCAGCAGTTTAATAGGAGACAGGGCCTACGAGCAGTACTTC. V usage is TRBV28 and J usage is TRBJ2-7; 7 nucleotides align to TRBD1. Trimming at V came to 2 bases and at J to 2 bases, leaving 6 bases not matched to a gene. The CDR3 has 15 residues. Germline-derived CDR1 and CDR2 are MDHEN and SYDVKM.

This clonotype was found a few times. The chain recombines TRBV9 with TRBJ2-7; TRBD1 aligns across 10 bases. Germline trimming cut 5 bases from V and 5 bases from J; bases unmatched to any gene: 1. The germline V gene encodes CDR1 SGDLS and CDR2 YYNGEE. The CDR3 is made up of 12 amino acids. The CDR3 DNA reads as TGTGCCAGCAGAGGGACAGGGGACGAGCAGTACTTC. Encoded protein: CASRGTGDEQYF.

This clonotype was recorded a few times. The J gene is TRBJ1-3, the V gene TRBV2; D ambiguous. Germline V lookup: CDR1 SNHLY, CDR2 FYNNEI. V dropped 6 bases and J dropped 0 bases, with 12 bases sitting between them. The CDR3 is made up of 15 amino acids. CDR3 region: CASRGVRDSGNTIYF. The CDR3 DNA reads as TGTGCCAGCAGGGGCGTCCGGGACTCTGGAAACACCATATATTTT.

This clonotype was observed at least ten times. For the CDR3, the DNA is TGCAGTGCTAGGTTTCGGGGTTCACCCCTCCACTTT. Protein product: CSARFRGSPLHF. The gene calls are TRBV20-1 and TRBJ1-6; D is undetermined. This CDR3 is 12 amino acids long. The V gene lost 3 bases and the J gene lost 9 bases, with 9 bases spanning the gap. The germline V gene encodes CDR1 DFQATT and CDR2 SNEGSKA (reference sequence).